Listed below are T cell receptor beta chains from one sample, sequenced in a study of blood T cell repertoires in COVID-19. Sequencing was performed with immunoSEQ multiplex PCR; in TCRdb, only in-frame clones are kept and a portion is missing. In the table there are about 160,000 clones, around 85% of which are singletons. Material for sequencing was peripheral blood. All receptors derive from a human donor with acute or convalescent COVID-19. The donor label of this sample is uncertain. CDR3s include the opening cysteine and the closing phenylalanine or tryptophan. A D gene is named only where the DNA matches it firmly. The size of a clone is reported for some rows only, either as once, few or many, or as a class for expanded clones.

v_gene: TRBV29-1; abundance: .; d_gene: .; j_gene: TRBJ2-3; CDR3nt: TGCAGCGCCGATCAGGGCGGGGCGGGCACAGATACGCAGTATTTT; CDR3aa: CSADQGGAGTDTQYF
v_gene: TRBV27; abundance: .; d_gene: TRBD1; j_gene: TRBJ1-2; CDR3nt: TGTGCCAGCAGTCCGGGGACAGGGAACGGCTACACCTTC; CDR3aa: CASSPGTGNGYTF
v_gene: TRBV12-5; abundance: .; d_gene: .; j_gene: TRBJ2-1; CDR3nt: TGTGCTAGTGGTTTGGTACAAAGCCCGGGGGAAGAGCAGTTCTTC; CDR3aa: CASGLVQSPGEEQFF
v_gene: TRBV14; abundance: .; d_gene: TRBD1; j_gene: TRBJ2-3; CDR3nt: TGTGCCAGCAGCCCTAGACAGGGTCAAGATACGCAGTATTTT; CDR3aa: CASSPRQGQDTQYF
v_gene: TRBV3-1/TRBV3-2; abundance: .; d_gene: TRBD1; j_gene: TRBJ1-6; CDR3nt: TGTGCCAGCAGCCACGAACGACAGGGTTGTTCACCCCTCCACTTT; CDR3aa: CASSHERQGCSPLHF
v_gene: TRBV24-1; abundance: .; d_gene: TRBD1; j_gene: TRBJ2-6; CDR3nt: TGTGCCACCAGTGATTTCGGCCGAGGGGGCGGTGGGGCCAACGTCCTGACTTTC; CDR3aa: CATSDFGRGGGGANVLTF
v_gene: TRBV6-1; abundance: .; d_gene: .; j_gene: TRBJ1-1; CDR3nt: TGTGCCAGCAGTGACATCCGGAGAATCACTGAAGCTTTCTTT; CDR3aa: CASSDIRRITEAFF
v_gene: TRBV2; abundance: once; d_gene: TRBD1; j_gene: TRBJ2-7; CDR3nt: TGTGCCAGCACCCGGACAGGGGCCGAGCAGTACTTC; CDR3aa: CASTRTGAEQYF
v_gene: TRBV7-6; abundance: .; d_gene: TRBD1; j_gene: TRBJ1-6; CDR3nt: TGTGCCAGCAGCCAAGGACAGGGCAGGAGTTCACCCCTCCACTTT; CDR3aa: CASSQGQGRSSPLHF
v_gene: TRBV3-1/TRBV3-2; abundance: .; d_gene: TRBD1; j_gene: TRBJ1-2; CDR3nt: TGTGCCAGCAGCCTACAGGGGTTCTATGGCTACACCTTC; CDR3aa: CASSLQGFYGYTF
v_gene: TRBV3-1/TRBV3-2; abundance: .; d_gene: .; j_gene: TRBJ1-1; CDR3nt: TGTGCCAGCAGGCCTATTCCAGGGAACACTGAAGCTTTCTTT; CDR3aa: CASRPIPGNTEAFF
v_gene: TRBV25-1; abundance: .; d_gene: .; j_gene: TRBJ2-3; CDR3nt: TGTGCCAGCAGTGATGGTCAGGGGATGCGGGATACGCAGTATTTT; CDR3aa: CASSDGQGMRDTQYF
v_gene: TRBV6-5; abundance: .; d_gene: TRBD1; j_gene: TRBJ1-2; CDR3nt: TGTGCCAGCAGCCGCGGACAGGGTGGCGGTGGCTACACCTTC; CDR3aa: CASSRGQGGGGYTF
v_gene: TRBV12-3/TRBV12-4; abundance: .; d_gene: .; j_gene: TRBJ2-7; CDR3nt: TGTGCCAGCACCTCAGGCTCGTTGAAGAAGCAGTACTTC; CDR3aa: CASTSGSLKKQYF
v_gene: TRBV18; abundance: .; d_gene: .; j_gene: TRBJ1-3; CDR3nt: TGTGCCAGCTCACCAGAACAGGCCGGCTCTGGAAACACCATATATTTT; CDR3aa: CASSPEQAGSGNTIYF
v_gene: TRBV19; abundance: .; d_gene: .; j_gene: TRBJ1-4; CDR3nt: TGTGCCAGTAGTAGACAGGTTCTTAATGAAAAACTGTTTTTT; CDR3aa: CASSRQVLNEKLFF
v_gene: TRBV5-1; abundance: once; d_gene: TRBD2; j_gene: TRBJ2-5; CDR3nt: TGCGCCAGCAGCTTGACAGCGGGGGGTCTAGAGACCCAGTACTTC; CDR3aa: CASSLTAGGLETQYF
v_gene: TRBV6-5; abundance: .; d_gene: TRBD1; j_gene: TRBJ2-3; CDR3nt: TGTGCCAGCAGTTCCCGGGACAGGGTTTTGTATGCGCAGTATTTT; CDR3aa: CASSSRDRVLYAQYF
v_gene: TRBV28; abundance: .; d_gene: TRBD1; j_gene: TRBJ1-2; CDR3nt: TGTGCCAGCAGTGGAGAGGGACAGAGAGCCTATGGCTACACCTTC; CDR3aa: CASSGEGQRAYGYTF
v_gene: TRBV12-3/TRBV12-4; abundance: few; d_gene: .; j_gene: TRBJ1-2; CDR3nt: TGTGCCAGCAGTTTAGATGGGCAGGGCCCCCCCTTC; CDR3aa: CASSLDGQGPPF
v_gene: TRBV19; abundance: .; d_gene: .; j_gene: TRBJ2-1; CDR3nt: TGTGCCAGTAGTATGGGGGCTAGTACACAGTTCTTC; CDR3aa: CASSMGASTQFF
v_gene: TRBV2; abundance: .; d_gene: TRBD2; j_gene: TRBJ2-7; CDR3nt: TGTGCCAGCAGAGGACTAGCGGGGGAAGGGCAGTACTTC; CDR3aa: CASRGLAGEGQYF
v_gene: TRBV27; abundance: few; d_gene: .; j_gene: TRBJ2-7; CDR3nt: TGTGCCAGCAGTTCCGTCCTCGACGGGTACTACGAGCAGTACTTC; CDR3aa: CASSSVLDGYYEQYF
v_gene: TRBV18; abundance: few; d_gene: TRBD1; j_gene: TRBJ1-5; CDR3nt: TGTGCCAGCTCACCCGGACAGGGTATCGCTAGTAGCCAGCCCCAGCATTTT; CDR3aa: CASSPGQGIASSQPQHF
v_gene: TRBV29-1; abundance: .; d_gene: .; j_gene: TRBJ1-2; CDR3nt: TGCAGCGCCGAGGGACAACGGGGTGGCTACACCTTC; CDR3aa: CSAEGQRGGYTF
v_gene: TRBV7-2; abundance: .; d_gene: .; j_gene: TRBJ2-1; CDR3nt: TGTGCCAGCAGCTCCAACGGACAGTCCAATGAGCAGTTCTTC; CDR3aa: CASSSNGQSNEQFF
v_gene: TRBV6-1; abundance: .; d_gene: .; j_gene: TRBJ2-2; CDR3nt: TGTGCCAGCAGTGAAGTCAGGGTAACCGGGGAGCTGTTTTTT; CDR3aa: CASSEVRVTGELFF
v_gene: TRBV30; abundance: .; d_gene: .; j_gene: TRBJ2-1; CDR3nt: TGTGCCTGGACAAAAGGGGCAAATGAGCAGTTCTTC; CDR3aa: CAWTKGANEQFF